The 15 T cell receptor beta chains reported below all come from one sample, sequenced in a study of blood T cell repertoires in COVID-19. The data were produced by immunoSEQ multiplex PCR, yet TCRdb's version contains in-frame clones alone and is incomplete. The sample has tens of thousands of clones; about nine tenths are singletons. The specimen sequenced was peripheral blood. These receptors came from a human donor in a cohort sampled during active COVID-19.

The V and J genes are TRBV19 and TRBJ2-1, with TRBD1 matching over 10 bases. Germline V lookup: CDR1 LNHDA, CDR2 SQIVND (reference sequence). This CDR3 region has 15 residues. J lost 10 bases, V lost 5 bases, and 11 bases had no gene match. In DNA form, the CDR3 reads TGTGCCAGTAGTCGGGGGACAGGGGAGTTATGGGAGCAGTTCTTC. Residues: CASSRGTGELWEQFF.

V usage is TRBV11-1 and J usage is TRBJ2-7; TRBD1 agrees at 9 bases. The ends lost 7 bases at V and 1 base at J; junction bases unmatched: 2. Germline lookup yields CDR1 SGHAT and CDR2 FQDESV (reference sequence). The CDR3 is made up of 13 amino acids. CDR3 protein: CASNRGPSYEQYF. The CDR3 coding sequence is TGTGCCAGCAACAGGGGGCCGTCCTACGAGCAGTACTTC.

The chain joins TRBV7-3 to TRBJ2-1; 9 bases map to TRBD2. Germline CDR1 and CDR2: SGHTA and FQGTGA. V shed 2 bases and J 6 bases; nucleotides not matched to a gene: 2. The CDR3 contains 14 residues. The CDR3 spells CASSLRGGANEQFF. CDR3 bases: TGTGCCAGCAGCTTACGCGGGGGGGCCAATGAGCAGTTCTTC.

Of note for this clone: Other DNA sequences of this sample code for an identical CDR3. The chain couples TRBV7-6 to TRBJ2-3; TRBD2 aligns across 9 bases. After removal of 1 base from V and 8 bases from J, the junction contained 7 bases not matched to a gene. The CDR3 sequence is 15 residues long. CDR1 and CDR2 (germline): SGHVS, FNYEAQ. Here the CDR3 reads CASSLGGGGGGTQYF. CDR3 nucleotides: TGTGCCAGCAGCTTAGGGGGCGGGGGGGGAGGTACGCAGTATTTT. Supplemented by reference TRBV7-6 and TRBJ2-3, the full variable domain reads GAGVSQSPRYKVTKRGQDVALRCDPISGHVSLYWYRQALGQGPEFLTYFNYEAQQDKSGLPNDRFSAERPEGSISTLTIQRTEQRDSAMYRCASSLGGGGGGTQYFGPGTRLTVL.

The genes are TRBV19 and TRBJ2-5; 9 positions match TRBD1. V shed 7 bases, J shed 1 base, and the junction held 7 bases outside the gene matches. CDR3 length equals 15 residues. Germline V CDR1 and CDR2: LNHDA, SQIVND (reference sequence). The CDR3 loop is CASTEDRGPQETQYF. The CDR3 DNA sequence: TGTGCCAGTACCGAGGACAGGGGACCCCAAGAGACCCAGTACTTC.

The chain couples TRBV2 to TRBJ2-1; D not certain. V was trimmed by 3 bases and J by 6 bases, leaving 6 bases between them. This CDR3 has 12 amino acids. In germline, CDR1 is SNHLY, CDR2 FYNNEI. The CDR3 DNA is TGTGCCAGCAGTGACGCGGCCAATGAGCAGTTCTTC. Translating gives CASSDAANEQFF.

The chain employs TRBV7-8 and TRBJ2-3; D is undetermined. V was trimmed by 2 bases and J by 4 bases, leaving 13 bases between them. This CDR3 contains 15 residues. Germline values: CDR1 SGHVS, CDR2 FQNEAQ. CDR3 amino acids: CASSLSPGQADTQYF. CDR3 in DNA: TGTGCCAGCAGCTTATCACCCGGTCAGGCAGATACGCAGTATTTT.

This clone was picked up one time. V is TRBV5-1 and J is TRBJ1-6; TRBD1 is a possible D gene (5 bases). Trimming took off 4 bases at V and 3 bases at J, with 11 bases between the two ends. The CDR3 totals 15 residues. CDR1 SGHRS and CDR2 YFSETQ come from the germline V gene. In nucleotides, the CDR3 is TGCGCCAGCAGCATGACAGAGAACTATAATTCACCCCTCCACTTT. As protein: CASSMTENYNSPLHF.

In this sample, this clone turned up once. The rearrangement joins TRBV7-3 to TRBJ2-7; 8 bases are shared with TRBD2. Germline CDR1 SGHTA, CDR2 FQGTGA. The CDR3 spans 13 residues. Trimming cost V 8 bases and J 3 bases; bases outside gene matches: 6. CDR3 sequence: CASGEAGGYEQYF. CDR3 DNA: TGTGCCAGCGGGGAGGCGGGAGGCTACGAGCAGTACTTC.

This chain uses TRBV9 with TRBJ2-3; TRBD2 matches at 12 bases. Germline CDR1 and CDR2: SGDLS and YYNGEE. Trimming took 2 bases from V and 0 from J; bases not matched to a gene: 7. The CDR3 runs to 18 residues. As DNA, the CDR3 is TGTGCCAGCAGCGTCCCGGGACTAGCGGGCCTTAGCACAGATACGCAGTATTTT. Its protein product is CASSVPGLAGLSTDTQYF.

The rearrangement joins TRBV19 to TRBJ2-1; 11 bases line up with TRBD2. The V segment lost 2 bases and the J segment 0 bases; nucleotides outside the gene matches: 9. The CDR3 is made up of 19 amino acids. Germline V gene sequence: CDR1 LNHDA, CDR2 SQIVND (reference sequence). The CDR3 bases are TGTGCCAGTAGTATACTTGGGAGCACTAGCGGGGGCTCCTACAATGAGCAGTTCTTC. Its translation is CASSILGSTSGGSYNEQFF.

The DNA of the CDR3 is TGCAGCGCTCGGACAGGGAACACTGAAGCTTTCTTT. Protein: CSARTGNTEAFF. The chain recombines TRBV29-1 with TRBJ1-1; 7 bases line up with TRBD1. Germline CDR1 SQVTM, CDR2 ANQGSEA. V gave up 7 bases and J gave up 1 base; unmatched junction bases: 3. The CDR3 length is 12 residues. Full variable domain (outside the CDR3, taken from reference TRBV29-1 and TRBJ1-1): SAVISQKPSRDICQRGTSLTIQCQVDSQVTMMFWYRQQPGQSLTLIATANQGSEATYESGFVIDKFPISRPNLTFSTLTVSNMSPEDSSIYLCSARTGNTEAFFGQGTRLTVV.

A single count supports this clone. The chain links TRBV2 to TRBJ2-1; D might be TRBD2 (5 bases). The V gene lost 2 bases and the J gene lost 0 bases, with 8 bases spanning the gap. Germline values: CDR1 SNHLY, CDR2 FYNNEI. This CDR3 spans 15 amino acids. This chain's CDR3 is CASSEMSGSYNEQFF. Written as DNA, the CDR3 is TGTGCCAGCAGTGAAATGAGCGGCTCCTACAATGAGCAGTTCTTC.

J is TRBJ2-1 and V is TRBV15; no clear D. V shed 0 bases and J shed 9 bases, with 12 bases lying between them. Germline CDR1 LNHNV, CDR2 YYDKDF (reference sequence). The CDR3 length is 14 residues. The CDR3 loop is CATSRDPRNSEQFF. The DNA for the CDR3 is TGTGCCACCAGCAGAGATCCCCGGAACAGTGAGCAGTTCTTC.

This sequence joins TRBV24-1 and TRBJ2-7; possibly TRBD2 for D (6 bases). Trimming pared 2 bases from V and 5 bases from J, leaving 15 bases between. The germline V gene has CDR1 KGHDR and CDR2 SFDVKD. The CDR3 sequence is 15 residues long. In DNA, the CDR3 is TGTGCCACCAGTGATTCCCGGGGGAGTGGGAACGAGCAGTACTTC. It specifies CATSDSRGSGNEQYF.